These 18 T cell receptor beta chains came from one sample sequenced in a study of human T cells and chemical hapten exposure. Stated time point: patch test 3, about 24 weeks after DPC sensitization. Treatment of the sample: therapeutic diphenylcyclopropenone sensitization with weekly scalp DPC. Using its own MiXCR run on the RACE reads, TCRdb lists one record per CDR3 protein. Counted here are roughly 53,000 distinct CDR3 sequences, approximately 9.9% occurring once; the ten biggest clones make up about 15%. The material sequenced was whole blood, taken in connection with sensitization to the hapten diphenylcyclopropenone (DPC). These receptor sequences come from a woman aged 40 to 50 with alopecia areata. Some clones in this sample may be carry-over from other donors' samples.

The V gene is TRBV7-2, the J gene TRBJ1-2, with TRBD1 matching 7 bases. This CDR3 has 14 amino acids. Germline lookup yields CDR1 SGHTA and CDR2 FQGNSA. Trimming cost V 2 bases and J 4 bases; bases outside gene matches: 4. The CDR3 region is CASSLTGDSYGYTF. The CDR3 bases are TGTGCCAGCAGCTTAACAGGGGACAGCTATGGCTACACCTTC. The full variable domain, with the rest looked up from reference TRBV7-2 and TRBJ1-2, is GAGVSQSPSNKVTEKGKDVELRCDPISGHTALYWYRQSLGQGLEFLIYFQGNSAPDKSGLPSDRFSAERTGGSVSTLTIQRTQQEDSAVYLCASSLTGDSYGYTFGSGTRLTVV.

This clonotype has at least ten counts. In nucleotides, the CDR3 is TGCAGCGTTGCCACAGACTCCTACGAGCAGTACTTC. It is translated as CSVATDSYEQYF. This sequence joins TRBV29-1 and TRBJ2-7; D gene unclear. The CDR3 length is 12 residues. Trimming removed 4 bases at V and 0 bases at J, with 7 bases between. In germline, CDR1 is SQVTM, CDR2 ANQGSEA.

The chain links TRBV4-2 to TRBJ2-1, with a possible D match to TRBD1 (6 bases). The CDR3 has 14 amino acids. Germline loops: CDR1 LGHNA, CDR2 YNFKEQ. The V end lost 2 bases, the J end lost 5 bases, and 10 bases lay between the germline ends. For the CDR3, the DNA is TGTGCCAGCAGCCAACGGGACACTGACAATGAGCAGTTCTTC. Its translation is CASSQRDTDNEQFF.

This clonotype was seen a few times. The genes are TRBV7-9 and TRBJ1-2, with D unclear. This CDR3 has 13 amino acids. CDR1 and CDR2 (germline): SEHNR, FQNEAQ (reference sequence). The V and J ends lost 7 bases and 3 bases respectively, with 12 bases between them. The CDR3 DNA follows: TGTGCCAGCACGCCTGGGTTCGACTATGGCTACACCTTC. Its protein is CASTPGFDYGYTF.

This clonotype occurred many times. This rearrangement joins TRBV29-1 to TRBJ1-5, with 7 bases identical to TRBD1. Trimming cost V 7 bases and J 4 bases; bases outside gene matches: 10. Germline loops: CDR1 SQVTM, CDR2 ANQGSEA. The CDR3 is made up of 14 amino acids. The CDR3 nucleotides read TGCAGCGGCCAGAAGACAGGGCGTAATCAGCCCCAGCATTTT. Translating gives CSGQKTGRNQPQHF.

The rearrangement joins TRBV19 to TRBJ2-1; 9 bases line up with TRBD2. After removal of 6 bases from V and 8 bases from J, the junction contained 11 bases not matched to a gene. This CDR3 has 15 residues. The germline gives CDR1 LNHDA, CDR2 SQIVND (reference sequence). In nucleotides, the CDR3 is TGTGCCAGTAGGACTCAAGCGGGGGGACGGCATGAGCAGTTCTTC. Translation gives CASRTQAGGRHEQFF.

This rearrangement joins TRBV28 to TRBJ2-7, with D tentatively TRBD2 (5 bases). V lost 4 bases and J 3 bases, leaving 10 bases between the germline ends. Germline V gives CDR1 MDHEN, CDR2 SYDVKM. The CDR3 covers 13 residues. CDR3 residues: CASSSGLNYEQYF. CDR3 bases: TGTGCCAGCAGTTCAGGACTGAACTACGAGCAGTACTTC.

This clonotype was detected many times. The V gene is TRBV7-9, the J gene TRBJ2-1; D possibly corresponds to TRBD1 (6 bases). This CDR3 is built from 15 residues. Germline V gives CDR1 SEHNR, CDR2 FQNEAQ (reference sequence). Trimming left V 6 bases short and J 0 bases short, with 12 bases between. In DNA, the CDR3 is TGTGCCAGCAGGAAAGGACAGAGCTCCTACAATGAGCAGTTCTTC. Translated: CASRKGQSSYNEQFF.

The chain recombines TRBV5-1 with TRBJ2-5; D is ambiguous. Deletions cut 4 bases from V and 3 bases from J, with 4 bases between. CDR3 length: 11 amino acids. From germline, CDR1 is SGHRS and CDR2 YFSETQ. CDR3 region: CASSMKETQYF. CDR3 sequence (DNA): TGCGCCAGCAGCATGAAAGAGACCCAGTACTTC.

This clonotype occurred many times. This chain links TRBV3-1 with TRBJ2-3; TRBD2 agrees at 10 bases. V shed 4 bases and J 8 bases; nucleotides not matched to a gene: 9. The CDR3 loop spans 15 amino acids. The V gene's germline CDR1 is LGHDT and CDR2 YNNKEL (reference sequence). The CDR3 is CASSPRTSGPSTQYF. In DNA form, the CDR3 reads TGTGCCAGCAGCCCCCGGACTAGCGGTCCAAGTACGCAGTATTTT.

V usage is TRBV27 and J usage is TRBJ2-5; 10 nucleotides line up with TRBD1. Germline CDR1 is MNHEY and CDR2 is SMNVEV (reference sequence). V trimming: 2 bases; J trimming: 7 bases; junction bases outside the gene matches: 1. The CDR3 has 13 amino acids. CDR3 loop: CASSLRTGGTQYF. CDR3 nucleotides: TGTGCCAGCAGTTTACGGACAGGGGGGACCCAGTACTTC.

The J gene is TRBJ2-7, the V gene TRBV6-1; D call uncertain. Germline lookup yields CDR1 MNHNS and CDR2 SASEGT. V lost 5 bases to trimming and J lost 3 bases, with 11 bases between them. CDR3 length: 13 amino acids. Here the CDR3 reads CASSMTEYYEQYF. The CDR3 DNA reads as TGTGCCAGCAGTATGACGGAATACTACGAGCAGTACTTC.

This clonotype was detected a few times. This chain joins TRBV3-1 and TRBJ1-2, with 10 bases identical to TRBD1. The ends lost 4 bases at V and 2 bases at J; junction bases unmatched: 10. Germline V CDR1 and CDR2: LGHDT, YNNKEL (reference sequence). The CDR3 totals 17 residues. In nucleotides, the CDR3 is TGTGCCAGCAGCCCCGGTGTGACAGGGGGCCGAAACTATGGCTACACCTTC. This codes for CASSPGVTGGRNYGYTF.

This clonotype is medium-sized. The chain recombines TRBV6-5 with TRBJ1-2; 8 bases align to TRBD1. The CDR3 has 16 residues. Germline CDR1 MNHEY, CDR2 SVGAGI. J lost 4 bases, V lost 5 bases, and 12 bases had no gene match. The CDR3: CASSPQTGAGRYGYTF. CDR3 nucleotides: TGTGCCAGCAGTCCCCAGACAGGGGCGGGCCGCTATGGCTACACCTTC.

This clonotype has at least ten counts. This chain uses TRBV20-1 with TRBJ2-5; 9 nucleotides match TRBD2. The germline V gene has CDR1 DFQATT and CDR2 SNEGSKA (reference sequence). J gave up 7 bases and V 6 bases, and 9 bases lay outside the gene matches. The CDR3 consists of 13 residues. CDR3: CSAPIAGAGTQYF. The CDR3 bases are TGCAGTGCGCCCATAGCGGGGGCGGGGACCCAGTACTTC.

This clonotype was seen many times. The chain recombines TRBV7-6 with TRBJ1-1; weak D call: TRBD1 (5 bases). CDR3 size: 18 residues. V lost 2 bases, J lost 3 bases, and 22 bases lay in between. CDR1 and CDR2 (germline): SGHVS, FNYEAQ. CDR3 coding DNA: TGTGCCAGCAGCTTAAACCCACGACAGTTTGGGGAACACACTGAAGCTTTCTTT. Amino acids: CASSLNPRQFGEHTEAFF.

The gene calls are TRBV20-1 and TRBJ2-7, with 8 bases matching TRBD2. The ends lost 0 bases at V and 7 bases at J; junction bases unmatched: 8. This CDR3 region has 14 residues. Per germline, CDR1 DFQATT and CDR2 SNEGSKA (reference sequence). The CDR3 protein is CSAREAGGNLEQYF. Written as DNA, the CDR3 is TGCAGTGCTAGAGAGGCGGGGGGAAATCTGGAGCAGTACTTC.

The V call is TRBV5-4, the J call TRBJ2-7, with D unclear. This CDR3 comprises 14 residues. V was cut by 0 bases and J by 3 bases, with 10 bases left in between. CDR1 and CDR2 (germline): SGHNT, YYREEE (reference sequence). The CDR3 loop reads CASSLGLALYEQYF. CDR3 nucleotides: TGTGCCAGCAGCTTGGGACTGGCCCTCTACGAGCAGTACTTC.